The next 23 T cell receptor beta chains were all read from a single sample in a study of cytomegalovirus exposure and HLA in healthy donors. Both 60 Vbeta primers and 13 Jbeta primers went into the PCR. The method was immunoSEQ multiplex PCR; TCRdb's version includes in-frame clones alone and lacks a portion of them. The table has nearly 100,000 clones, over 8% seen once. Sequencing was done on a sample of PBMCs. These receptors originate from a man aged 45 to 65 in good health and CMV-seropositive.

This clone has just a few counts. The chain employs TRBV19 and TRBJ1-1; tentatively, D is TRBD1 (6 bases). CDR3 length: 13 residues. V lost 3 bases and J 6 bases, leaving 11 bases between the germline ends. Germline V lookup: CDR1 LNHDA, CDR2 SQIVND (reference sequence). This CDR3 is CASSISGVPEAFF. DNA of the CDR3: TGTGCCAGTAGTATTTCAGGGGTCCCTGAAGCTTTCTTT.

In this sample, this clone turned up many times. Other DNA sequences within the sample encode an identical CDR3. The chain recombines TRBV5-1 with TRBJ1-1; TRBD1 agrees at 9 bases. The CDR3 sequence is 13 residues long. Germline V CDR1 and CDR2: SGHRS, YFSETQ. The J segment lost 4 bases and the V segment lost 4 bases, leaving 2 bases of the junction unmatched. The DNA of the CDR3 is TGCGCCAGCAGCCCGGACAGGGGCACTGAAGCTTTCTTT. Residues: CASSPDRGTEAFF.

This clone was counted only a few times. V usage is TRBV30 and J usage is TRBJ2-1, with D possibly TRBD1 on 6 matching bases. Germline V lookup: CDR1 GTSNPN, CDR2 SVGIG (reference sequence). The CDR3 extends over 16 amino acids. Trimming shortened V by 7 bases and J by 5 bases, and 24 bases separated the two germline ends. This CDR3 is CALRRDPRGYDNEQFF. As DNA, the CDR3 is TGTGCCTTGAGACGGGACCCAAGGGGGTACGACAATGAGCAGTTCTTC.

This clone was observed at least ten times. The genes are TRBV29-1 and TRBJ2-2; D not certain. Germline V gene sequence: CDR1 SQVTM, CDR2 ANQGSEA. The CDR3 is 11 residues long. The ends were cut back, 7 bases at V and 0 bases at J, with 3 bases in the middle. The CDR3 DNA reads as TGCAGCGCCACGAACACCGGGGAGCTGTTTTTT. Its protein is CSATNTGELFF.

The chain recombines TRBV29-1 with TRBJ2-1; TRBD1 aligns across 7 bases. The J segment lost 0 bases and the V segment lost 0 bases, leaving 14 bases of the junction unmatched. Looked up from germline, CDR1 is SQVTM and CDR2 is ANQGSEA. The CDR3 has 19 amino acids. As DNA, the CDR3 is TGCAGCGTTGAAGATCCCTCTCCCGAATCAGGGGGCTCCTACAATGAGCAGTTCTTC. Protein product: CSVEDPSPESGGSYNEQFF.

This clone occurred a few times. The genes are TRBV29-1 and TRBJ1-2; D is possibly TRBD1 (5 bases). CDR1 is SQVTM, CDR2 ANQGSEA, per germline. The CDR3 has 14 amino acids. Trimming stripped 6 bases from V and 0 bases from J, with 14 bases between. The CDR3 DNA reads TGCAGCGTCTTCCAGGGAATTACTAACTATGGCTACACCTTC. Its protein product is CSVFQGITNYGYTF.

This sequence joins TRBV30 and TRBJ2-7; no firm D call. This CDR3 contains 14 residues. V was shortened by 2 bases and J by 0 bases, with 11 bases between the two germline ends. Per germline, CDR1 GTSNPN and CDR2 SVGIG (reference sequence). For the CDR3, the DNA is TGTGCCTGGAGTTTACAGCTGAGCTCCTACGAGCAGTACTTC. Its translation: CAWSLQLSSYEQYF.

The CDR3 protein is CASSVGAGGAGELFF. CDR3 in DNA: TGTGCCAGCAGCGTAGGAGCGGGAGGGGCCGGGGAGCTGTTTTTT. This chain joins TRBV9 and TRBJ2-2; 10 bases are a match to TRBD2. The V segment lost 0 bases and the J segment 6 bases; nucleotides outside the gene matches: 2. CDR1 and CDR2 (germline): SGDLS, YYNGEE. The CDR3 runs 15 residues.

About this clone: One end of the junction is discordant with germline, which a read error may explain. The chain uses TRBV5-6 and TRBJ1-6; possible D gene TRBD1, 5 bases. Germline lookup yields CDR1 SGHDT and CDR2 YYEEEE. CDR3 size: 13 residues. The chain's CDR3 is CARSLGGGSHLHF. CDR3 DNA: TGTGCCAGAAGCCTAGGCGGGGGTTCACACCTCCACTTT.

The chain recombines TRBV11-2 with TRBJ2-2; D unresolved. Trimming left V 5 bases short and J 9 bases short, with 16 bases between. The CDR3 has 14 residues. Looked up from germline, CDR1 is SGHAT and CDR2 is FQNNGV. This CDR3 is CASSHRVSPRELFF. CDR3 nucleotide sequence: TGTGCCAGCAGCCACCGGGTCTCCCCTAGGGAGCTGTTTTTT.

This clone has only a few counts. The chain has TRBV11-2 and TRBJ2-1; D ambiguous. Per the germline V gene, CDR1 is SGHAT and CDR2 is FQNNGV. V lost 5 bases to trimming and J lost 2 bases, with 16 bases between them. This CDR3 contains 16 residues. The DNA for the CDR3 is TGTGCCAGCAGCCTACGTATACAGTTCCCCTACAATGAGCAGTTCTTC. Its protein is CASSLRIQFPYNEQFF.

This clone was seen more than once but under ten times. The chain couples TRBV30 to TRBJ1-4; a weak D match, TRBD1 (5 bases). Germline V gene lookup returns CDR1 GTSNPN and CDR2 SVGIG (reference sequence). Trimming cost V 2 bases and J 5 bases, with 15 bases left between them. CDR3 length: 15 amino acids. This CDR3 is CAWSPLGQNNEKLFF. CDR3 bases: TGTGCCTGGAGTCCTTTGGGGCAGAACAATGAAAAACTGTTTTTT.

A few counts support this clone. V gene TRBV5-1 combines with J gene TRBJ2-5, with 8 bases identical to TRBD2. Per germline, CDR1 SGHRS and CDR2 YFSETQ. The CDR3 runs 15 residues. J gave up 1 base and V 4 bases, and 6 bases lay outside the gene matches. CDR3 in amino acids: CASSTTSGVQETQYF. The CDR3, as DNA: TGCGCCAGCAGCACAACTAGCGGAGTCCAAGAGACCCAGTACTTC.

The V gene is TRBV9, the J gene TRBJ1-3, with 9 nucleotides matching TRBD1. This CDR3 contains 15 residues. V was pared by 1 base and J by 3 bases, with 2 bases of the junction left unmatched. Per the germline V gene, CDR1 is SGDLS and CDR2 is YYNGEE. CDR3 protein: CASSVTGGGGNTIYF. The CDR3 nucleotides are TGTGCCAGCAGCGTAACAGGGGGCGGTGGAAACACCATATATTTT.

V usage is TRBV9 and J usage is TRBJ2-2, with 9 bases fitting TRBD2. The length of the CDR3 is 18 residues. Per the germline V gene, CDR1 is SGDLS and CDR2 is YYNGEE. V lost 0 bases to trimming and J lost 8 bases; unmatched junction nucleotides: 14. CDR3: CASSVGGGTSSLVGELFF. In DNA form, the CDR3 reads TGTGCCAGCAGCGTAGGGGGAGGGACTAGCAGCCTCGTGGGGGAGCTGTTTTTT.

The J gene is TRBJ2-5, the V gene TRBV28, with 13 bases fitting TRBD2. Germline values: CDR1 MDHEN, CDR2 SYDVKM. This CDR3 contains 16 residues. The V and J ends lost 4 bases and 2 bases, in that order; junction bases with no gene match: 4. CDR3 region: CASSSPGLAGQETQYF. DNA for the CDR3: TGTGCCAGCAGTTCCCCGGGACTAGCGGGACAAGAGACCCAGTACTTC. Full variable domain (remainder filled in from reference TRBV28 and TRBJ2-5): DVKVTQSSRYLVKRTGEKVFLECVQDMDHENMFWYRQDPGLGLRLIYFSYDVKMKEKGDIPEGYSVSREKKERFSLILESASTNQTSMYLCASSSPGLAGQETQYFGPGTRLLVL.

The chain has TRBV6-1 and TRBJ2-5, with a tentative D call TRBD2 (5 bases). The CDR3 contains 13 residues. The germline V gene encodes CDR1 MNHNS and CDR2 SASEGT. The germline V and J ends were trimmed by 4 bases and 6 bases, with 12 bases remaining between them. This CDR3 is CASSAAGPQTQYF. Here the CDR3 DNA reads TGTGCCAGCAGTGCCGCGGGTCCGCAGACCCAGTACTTC.

The chain carries TRBV7-9 and TRBJ2-3; D gene ambiguous. The germline gives CDR1 SEHNR, CDR2 FQNEAQ (reference sequence). This CDR3 comprises 12 residues. Trimming pared 4 bases from V and 2 bases from J, leaving 4 bases between. DNA for the CDR3: TGTGCCAGCAGCTCCTCCACAGATACGCAGTATTTT. Protein sequence: CASSSSTDTQYF.

This clone was counted only a few times. The chain uses TRBV7-3 and TRBJ2-5; 10 bases fit TRBD2. This CDR3 has 15 amino acids. Germline trimming cut 0 bases from V and 3 bases from J; bases unmatched to any gene: 1. CDR1 SGHTA and CDR2 FQGTGA come from the germline V gene. The chain's CDR3 is CASSLTGLAEETQYF. The CDR3 DNA follows: TGTGCCAGCAGCTTAACAGGACTAGCGGAAGAGACCCAGTACTTC. Based on the CDR3 plus reference TRBV7-3 and TRBJ2-5, the full variable domain is GAGVSQTPSNKVTEKGKYVELRCDPISGHTALYWYRQSLGQGPEFLIYFQGTGAADDSGLPNDRFFAVRPEGSVSTLKIQRTERGDSAVYLCASSLTGLAEETQYFGPGTRLLVL.

The chain employs TRBV14 and TRBJ1-4; D gene uncertain. The CDR3 runs to 13 residues. Trimming stripped 5 bases from V and 7 bases from J, with 11 bases between. The germline CDR1 and CDR2 sequences are SGHDN and FVKESK. As DNA, the CDR3 is TGTGCCAGCAGCGGGAGGCTCGCTGAAAAACTGTTTTTT. Translated, it gives CASSGRLAEKLFF.

The J gene is TRBJ2-5, the V gene TRBV6-4; 13 positions match TRBD2. CDR1 is MRHNA and CDR2 is SNTAGT in the germline V gene. After removal of 5 bases from V and 1 base from J, the junction contained 1 base not matched to a gene. This CDR3 is 15 amino acids long. CDR3 amino acids: CASSRTSGGQETQYF. The CDR3 DNA reads as TGTGCCAGCAGTCGGACTAGCGGGGGCCAAGAGACCCAGTACTTC.

The V call is TRBV19, the J call TRBJ2-7; D call uncertain. Trimming cost V 0 bases and J 0 bases, with 9 bases left between them. CDR1 LNHDA and CDR2 SQIVND come from the germline V gene (reference sequence). The CDR3 length is 15 residues. CDR3 sequence (DNA): TGTGCCAGTAGTATAGACGCAGGCTTCTCCTACGAGCAGTACTTC. Its translation is CASSIDAGFSYEQYF.

V and J are TRBV4-2 and TRBJ2-2; 9 bases line up with TRBD2. Germline V gives CDR1 LGHNA, CDR2 YNFKEQ. The junction had 0 bases not matched to a gene; V was cut back by 0 bases and J by 1 base. The CDR3 runs to 16 residues. The CDR3 spells CASSQEAGGNTGELFF. CDR3 DNA: TGTGCCAGCAGCCAAGAAGCGGGGGGGAACACCGGGGAGCTGTTTTTT.